What follows is one TCR beta chain and its context. This clonotype was recorded many times. The target of this receptor is not known. Nothing much larger sits one base from this clone, and base qualities are not available. The sequencer was an Illumina HiSeq 2500. To make first-strand cDNA, Superscript III was used along with a set of TRAV- and TRBV-specific primers so that both the TCRalpha and TCRbeta chains were covered. An approximately 20-cycle PCR with Phusion amplified the TCRs, pairing a constant-region primer with the adapter that was attached to the V primers. The isolated mRNA was amplified using the MessageAmp II aRNA Amplification Kit, with in vitro transcription performed for about 15 hours at 37 degrees C. The Dynabeads mRNA DIRECT Purification Kit was used to isolate the mRNA for TCR sequencing. A second approximately 23-cycle Phusion PCR added indexed Illumina adapters, and products were purified with AMPure XP beads. The authors processed their data as follows. Using custom Perl scripts, TCR sequences that encoded the same protein were pooled, out-of-frame sequences were dropped, and the abundance of each clonotype was calculated. The analysis excluded TCR sequences that were supported by just one read. Repertoire metrics included Shannon entropy, Gini index, clonality, richness, and frequency of TCRs shared between repertoires. TCRdb ran its own pipeline on the public reads, namely fastp trimming at Q25 and MiXCR clone calling, and kept in-frame beta chains. Duplicate CDR3 protein sequences are folded into a single record with the most common DNA and genes. These V and J calls are TCRdb output, not the study's own analysis. The sample table lists about 100,000 distinct CDR3 sequences, about 20% of them with a count of one. The top ten hold about 4% of the sample.

The time point label here, explained by the study, means: after trial treatment. In the paper's terms, the treatment or condition label means: LDRT plus nivolumab, ipilimumab, low-dose cyclophosphamide and aspirin (RACIN trial). The donors took part in RACIN, a single-arm, phase I, dose-escalation trial that combined nivolumab, ipilimumab, aspirin, low-dose cyclophosphamide and low-dose radiotherapy. Eligible patients had advanced, TIL-negative solid tumors. The CDR3 runs 14 amino acids, cysteine and phenylalanine included. The retained sequence is limited to the CDR3, 42 bases, with the frame set at the first base. V and J are truncated by 0 bases and 4 bases respectively, leaving an intervening sequence of 7 bases. Taken from the germline V gene, the CDR1 and CDR2 loops are ENHRY and SYGVKD. The sample originates from a study of low-dose radiotherapy and immunotherapy resistance in tumors (dated by TCRdb to between 2021 and 2024). Regarding the study in general: Patients in Cohort 1 were given 0.5 Gy per fraction every 2 weeks, and the prescribed total PTV dose was 6.5 Gy. In Cohort 2, 1 Gy per fraction was delivered every two weeks, for a total of 13 Gy over 26 weeks. Eight patients were included in the translational analysis, namely three from the first dose cohort plus the first five from the second dose cohort. The trial did not randomize participants into treatment groups. Every two weeks, patients got intravenous cyclophosphamide at 200 mg/m2, given one day ahead of each radiation and immunotherapy administration. Patients were given nivolumab as a 240 mg flat dose every two weeks and ipilimumab at 1 mg/kg every six weeks, with both drugs delivered intravenously. Starting on cycle 1 day 1, patients took 300 mg of aspirin by mouth once a day for four cycles.

The rearranged chain carries TRBV10-3 and TRBJ1-5; the D gene cannot be resolved reliably. The TCR was taken from a male donor with prostate cancer. The specimen comprised PBMCs, sampled after low-dose radiotherapy plus immunotherapy. CDR3 sequence: CAISESTVNQPQHF. The DNA is TGTGCCATCAGTGAGTCGACGGTAAATCAGCCCCAGCATTTT.